This entry lists 3 T cell receptor beta chains sequenced from one sample in a study of cytomegalovirus exposure and HLA in healthy donors. The primer mix had 60 Vbeta and 13 Jbeta primers. TCRdb's table, derived via immunoSEQ multiplex PCR, lists solely in-frame clones and lacks some. The data show fewer than 200,000 clones, approximately 71% seen once. Material for sequencing was PBMCs. The receptors here all came from a girl aged 5-17 years in good health and CMV-seronegative.

The chain couples TRBV7-9 to TRBJ2-5; D is possibly TRBD2 (6 bases). The germline CDR1 and CDR2 sequences are SEHNR and FQNEAQ (reference sequence). This CDR3 is 16 amino acids long. Trimming took 2 bases from V and 5 from J, leaving 18 bases between them. The CDR3 bases are TGTGCCAGCAGCTTAACGGCGGGGAACCCAGGGGAGACCCAGTACTTC. Translation gives CASSLTAGNPGETQYF.

This chain connects TRBV4-1 to TRBJ2-1, with 12 bases matching TRBD1. J gave up 10 bases and V 0 bases, and 4 bases lay outside the gene matches. CDR1 MGHRA and CDR2 YSYEKL come from the germline V gene. The length of the CDR3 is 15 residues. CDR3 sequence reads: CASSQEGTGGDEQFF. DNA of the CDR3: TGCGCCAGCAGCCAAGAAGGGACAGGGGGCGACGAGCAGTTCTTC.

The rearrangement links TRBV6-5 to TRBJ2-4; D gene ambiguous. The germline V gene has CDR1 MNHEY and CDR2 SVGAGI. This CDR3 comprises 13 residues. V gave up 2 bases and J gave up 9 bases, with 11 bases separating them. The CDR3 nucleotides are TGTGCCAGCAGTTACGGTGGGCAGAGCATTCAGTACTTC. Translated, it gives CASSYGGQSIQYF.